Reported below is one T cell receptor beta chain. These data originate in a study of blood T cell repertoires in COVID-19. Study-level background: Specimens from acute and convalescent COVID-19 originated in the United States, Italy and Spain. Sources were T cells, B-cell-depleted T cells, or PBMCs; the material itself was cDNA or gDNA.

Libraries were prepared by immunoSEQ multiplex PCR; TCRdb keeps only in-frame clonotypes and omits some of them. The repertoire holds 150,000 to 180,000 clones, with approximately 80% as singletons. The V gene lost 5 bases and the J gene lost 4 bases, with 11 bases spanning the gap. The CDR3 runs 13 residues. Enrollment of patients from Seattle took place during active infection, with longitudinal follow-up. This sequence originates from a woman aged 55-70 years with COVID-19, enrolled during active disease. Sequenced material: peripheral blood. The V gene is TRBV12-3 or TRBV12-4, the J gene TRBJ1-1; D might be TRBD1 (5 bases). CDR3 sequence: CASSVDQGTEAFF. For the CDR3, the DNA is TGTGCCAGCAGTGTTGATCAGGGCACTGAAGCTTTCTTT.